These T cell receptor beta chains were read from a single sample in a study of blood T cell repertoires in COVID-19. The protocol was immunoSEQ multiplex PCR, while the TCRdb copy is restricted to in-frame clones and leaves out a portion. The sample includes 79,000 or so clones, approximately 86% of them seen just once. Sequencing was done on a sample of peripheral blood. These receptors all come from a human donor in a cohort sampled during active COVID-19. Each CDR3 is given with its conserved first and last residue. D genes are given only for firm matches.

d_call	v_call	j_call	cdr3_aa
.	TRBV4-3	TRBJ2-7	CASSQARVSPGYVYEQYF
TRBD1	TRBV9	TRBJ2-6	CASSPQPAGGYGANVLTF
TRBD1	TRBV5-4	TRBJ1-2	CASSAGQGGSYGYTF
TRBD2	TRBV7-2	TRBJ2-7	CASSLAGLAGSYEQYF
TRBD1	TRBV7-9	TRBJ1-6	CASSSQTGGINSPLHF
TRBD1	TRBV30	TRBJ1-6	CACYRGSYNSPLHF
.	TRBV7-9	TRBJ1-2	CASSLTGSIGYTF
TRBD1	TRBV23-1	TRBJ2-1	CASSQSPGTGPYNEQFF
TRBD1	TRBV4-2	TRBJ2-7	CASSHRTGAGYEQYF
TRBD2	TRBV6-5	TRBJ2-1	CASSYSAWSGDNEQFF
.	TRBV6-5	TRBJ1-1	CASSYKGPITGSEAFF
TRBD1	TRBV28	TRBJ1-5	CASSGLPTGGQPQHF
TRBD2	TRBV11-2	TRBJ2-7	CASSSTASGRRNEQYF
TRBD1	TRBV2	TRBJ1-5	CASSADRGSNQPQHF
.	TRBV18	TRBJ2-3	CASSPRTGADTQYF
TRBD1	TRBV2	TRBJ2-1	CASSEVTGDYNEQFF
TRBD1	TRBV19	TRBJ1-3	CASSSRDRVSGNTIYF
.	TRBV7-9	TRBJ2-1	CASTSSRGAPQQFF
.	TRBV5-1	TRBJ1-4	CASSWRLEEKLFF
TRBD2	TRBV28	TRBJ2-1	CASSAAGGSSYNEQFF
TRBD1	TRBV29-1	TRBJ1-1	CSVKGQMNTEAFF
.	TRBV15	TRBJ1-1	CATSPDTRTKAFF
TRBD2	TRBV10-1	TRBJ2-1	CASSFTSGINEQFF
.	TRBV12-3/TRBV12-4	TRBJ1-2	CASRSGSTHGYTF
TRBD1	TRBV6-5	TRBJ1-2	CASSRSGTGKDGYTF
TRBD1	TRBV6-7	TRBJ1-5	CASSYHTAGQGAGSQPQHF
.	TRBV3-1/TRBV3-2	TRBJ1-5	CASSQVPGDQPQHF
TRBD1	TRBV6-5	TRBJ2-7	CASSRTGQGHYEQYF
TRBD2	TRBV4-2	TRBJ2-2	CASSQETLQTGTSSSLTGELFF